This T cell receptor beta chain emerged from a study of T-cell reconstitution after alpha-beta-depleted transplantation in children. V dropped 4 bases and J dropped 5 bases, with 18 bases sitting between them. The CDR3 extends over 15 amino acids. Germline V gene data show CDR1 as PRHDT and CDR2 as FYEKMQ (reference sequence). For TCRbeta, the library was prepared with unique molecular identifiers. TCRdb re-called the PCR reads through MiXCR, storing one row per CDR3 protein. Of 640,000 or so distinct CDR3 sequences in the sample, 16% are singletons; the top ten hold 0.9% to 1.2%. Sequences were derived from PBMCs from the stem cell graft donor, sampled from the stem cell graft. The TCR sequence derives from a human donor who donated a stem cell graft to a child with acute myeloid leukemia. The genes are TRBV13 and TRBJ2-7, with D perhaps assigned TRBD1 or TRBD2 (5 bases each). The CDR3 nucleotides read TGTGCCAGCAGCTCAGGCCCGGGGCCGAAAAACGAGCAGTACTTC. This encodes CASSSGPGPKNEQYF. Together with reference TRBV13 and TRBJ2-7, the CDR3 gives the full variable domain: AAGVIQSPRHLIKEKRETATLKCYPIPRHDTVYWYQQGPGQDPQFLISFYEKMQSDKGSIPDRFSAQQFSDYHSELNMSSLELGDSALYFCASSSGPGPKNEQYFGPGTRLTVT.